This T cell receptor beta chain emerged from a study of CD8 T cells in Susac syndrome. Overall study findings and caveats: Susac-specific public clones were found in both the total CD8+ and the CD8+ TEMRA repertoires, with over 15 in the former and 4 to 6 in the latter.

From blood CD8+ and CD4+ T cells, the TCR beta chain was sequenced. In contrast to the negatively isolated CD8+ and CD4+ T cells, TEMRA cells were FACS-enriched. Note on this clonotype: Its antigen is still unknown.

RNA, at about 0.5 to 1 ug, was reverse transcribed with random hexamers. Multiplex PCR with immunoSEQ amplified the TCR beta CDR3 across 54 Vbeta and 13 Jbeta. TCRdb used MiXCR to reprocess the immunoSEQ multiplex PCR reads, holding one entry per CDR3 protein. The top ten hold roughly 0.44% of the sample, which has roughly 89,000 distinct CDR3 sequences, 90% to 97% seen once. The CDR3 runs 12 residues. In germline, CDR1 is MNHEY, CDR2 SVGEGT. Trimming removed 2 bases at V and 6 bases at J, with 7 bases between. The clonotype originates from a human donor with Susac syndrome. This chain links TRBV6-2 or TRBV6-3 with TRBJ1-2; D is unresolved. Sequencing was performed on CD8+ T cells from PBMCs. The CDR3 DNA sequence: TGTGCCAGCAGTTACGGGCGCAATGGCTACACCTTC. Translating it yields CASSYGRNGYTF.